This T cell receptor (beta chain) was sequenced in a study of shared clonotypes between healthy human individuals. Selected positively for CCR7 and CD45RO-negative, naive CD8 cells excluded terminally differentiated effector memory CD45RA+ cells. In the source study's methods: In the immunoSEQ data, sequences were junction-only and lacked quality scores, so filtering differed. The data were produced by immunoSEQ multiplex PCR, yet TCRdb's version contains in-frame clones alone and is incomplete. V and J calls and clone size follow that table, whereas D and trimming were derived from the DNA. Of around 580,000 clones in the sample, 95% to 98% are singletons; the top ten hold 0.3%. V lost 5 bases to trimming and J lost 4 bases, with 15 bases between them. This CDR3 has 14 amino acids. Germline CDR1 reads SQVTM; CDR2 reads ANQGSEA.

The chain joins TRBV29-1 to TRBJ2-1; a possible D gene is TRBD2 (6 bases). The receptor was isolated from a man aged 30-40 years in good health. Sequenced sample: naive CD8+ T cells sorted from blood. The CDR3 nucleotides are TGCAGCGTTTGTGTGGGGGAGGATTACAATGAGCAGTTCTTC. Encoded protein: CSVCVGEDYNEQFF.